The 3 T cell receptor beta chains below come from one sample, sequenced in a study of blood T cell repertoires in COVID-19. The repertoire was sequenced with immunoSEQ multiplex PCR; TCRdb's copy has only in-frame clones and lacks some. The sample consists of roughly 55,000 clones, around nine tenths of them appearing once. The specimen sequenced was peripheral blood. The origin of the receptors is a human donor with active COVID-19. The donor label of this sample is uncertain.

The rearrangement uses TRBV6-5 and TRBJ1-2; D is uncertain. This CDR3 contains 12 residues. CDR1 and CDR2 from the germline V gene are MNHEY and SVGAGI. V gave up 0 bases and J gave up 7 bases, with 6 bases separating them. CDR3 sequence (DNA): TGTGCCAGCAGTTACTCTGGAGTTGGCTACACCTTC. It specifies CASSYSGVGYTF.

The rearrangement uses TRBV15 and TRBJ2-1; 9 bases align to TRBD2. CDR1 LNHNV and CDR2 YYDKDF come from the germline V gene (reference sequence). The J segment lost 7 bases and the V segment lost 0 bases, leaving 7 bases of the junction unmatched. CDR3 length: 16 residues. CDR3 bases: TGTGCCACCAGCAGAGATTGGGCGGGAGGGGGGAATGAGCAGTTCTTC. It encodes CATSRDWAGGGNEQFF. The variable domain in full, with the rest retrieved from reference TRBV15 and TRBJ2-1, is DAMVIQNPRYQVTQFGKPVTLSCSQTLNHNVMYWYQQKSSQAPKLLFHYYDKDFNNEADTPDNFQSRRPNTSFCFLDIRSPGLGDTAMYLCATSRDWAGGGNEQFFGPGTRLTVL.

V is TRBV6-5 and J is TRBJ2-1, with 9 bases lining up with TRBD2. Per germline, CDR1 MNHEY and CDR2 SVGAGI. Unmatched junction bases numbered 3, after V lost 5 bases and J lost 1 base. This CDR3 contains 15 residues. In DNA form, the CDR3 reads TGTGCCAGCAGTCCCAGCGGGGGGTCCTACAATGAGCAGTTCTTC. Its translation is CASSPSGGSYNEQFF.